A selection of T cell receptor beta chains follows, all from one sample in a study of response to subunit inactivated influenza vaccine. Using its own MiXCR run on the RT-PCR reads, TCRdb lists one record per CDR3 protein. The sample lists about 540,000 distinct CDR3 sequences; 20% to 25% were seen once. This sample also belongs to another study, concerning T cells expressing NK-cell markers.

The input for sequencing was CD4+ T cells sorted from PBMCs, taken about 13 days after vaccination. Receptor source: a man aged 50 to 60 who received an inactivated influenza vaccine. Each CDR3 is given with its conserved first and last residue. Fields, in order: J gene, clone size, V gene, D gene, CDR3 DNA, CDR3 protein. D genes are given only for firm matches. Not every row has a clone size; where given, it reads once, few, many or a size class.

TRBJ2-7 | . | TRBV7-2 | . | TGTGCCAGCAGCCCGCTGGCGGTAATTAACTACGAGCAGTACTTC | CASSPLAVINYEQYF
TRBJ2-7 | . | TRBV28 | . | TGTGCCAGCAGCCTCCCCGGGACCGAGCAGTACTTC | CASSLPGTEQYF
TRBJ2-7 | few | TRBV6-1 | TRBD1 | TGTGCCAGCAGGATGGGACAGGGGGCCTACGAGCAGTACTTC | CASRMGQGAYEQYF
TRBJ2-1 | few | TRBV20-1 | . | TGCAGTGCTATTTTGGGGGCGGGGAGAAGGGAGCAGTTCTTC | CSAILGAGRREQFF
TRBJ2-2 | few | TRBV10-3 | TRBD1 | TGTGCCATCACCCGAAGATCGGACAGGACAAACACCGGGGAGCTGTTTTTT | CAITRRSDRTNTGELFF
TRBJ2-7 | few | TRBV28 | TRBD1 | TGTGCCAGCACCACAGGGGTCGAGCAGTACTTC | CASTTGVEQYF
TRBJ1-2 | . | TRBV5-1 | TRBD1 | TGCGCCAGCAGCTTCCGACAGGGATCCTATGGCTACACCTTC | CASSFRQGSYGYTF
TRBJ1-1 | . | TRBV5-1 | TRBD1 | TGCGCCAGCAGCTGGGGACAGCGAACGAACACTGAAGCTTTCTTT | CASSWGQRTNTEAFF
TRBJ1-1 | few | TRBV7-2 | . | TGTGCCAGCAGCTTAGGGTCCGGCACTGAAGCTTCCTTT | CASSLGSGTEASF
TRBJ2-3 | . | TRBV7-9 | . | TGTGCCAGCAGCTCCCAAGGACTAAGACGTAGCACAGATACGCAGTATTTT | CASSSQGLRRSTDTQYF
TRBJ1-4 | . | TRBV12-3/TRBV12-4 | . | TGTGCCGGCAGGGTGCCAGGGGAGGAAAAACTGTTTTTT | CAGRVPGEEKLFF
TRBJ1-2 | many | TRBV7-2 | . | TGTGCCAGCAGCTTAGTTGTGGGTGTGGGCTATGGCTACACCTTC | CASSLVVGVGYGYTF
TRBJ1-1 | many | TRBV29-1 | . | TGCAGCGCAAGAGAAGCTTTCTTT | CSAREAFF
TRBJ2-5 | . | TRBV11-2 | TRBD1 | TGTGCCAGCAGCTTAGTAAGGGGGCGAGAGACCCAGTACTTC | CASSLVRGRETQYF
TRBJ2-1 | . | TRBV7-2 | . | TGTGCCAGCAGCTTCGTTGACAGCCTACTGTCCTTC | CASSFVDSLLSF
TRBJ2-2 | few | TRBV20-1 | . | TGCAGTGGGAGGAGGCCGGGCACCGGGGAGCTGTTTTTT | CSGRRPGTGELFF
TRBJ2-6 | . | TRBV11-2 | . | TGTGCCAGCAGCTTAGGGGGGGCTAGCGGAAGCTCTGGGGCCAACGTCCTGACTTTC | CASSLGGASGSSGANVLTF
TRBJ2-5 | few | TRBV7-8 | . | TGTGCCAGCAGCTTAGCGGCCGGTTGGGAGACCCAGTACTTC | CASSLAAGWETQYF
TRBJ1-2 | . | TRBV20-1 | TRBD1 | TGCAGTGCTAGAGCCGGACAGGCGAACTATGGCTACACCTTC | CSARAGQANYGYTF
TRBJ2-1 | . | TRBV3-1 | TRBD2 | TGTGCCAGCAGCCAGGCAGGGACTAGCTTGCGTTTCTTC | CASSQAGTSLRFF
TRBJ1-5 | few | TRBV20-1 | TRBD1 | TGCAGTGCTAGAGGACAGGGGGCGATCAATCAGCCCCAGCATTTT | CSARGQGAINQPQHF
TRBJ2-2 | . | TRBV20-1 | . | TGCAGTGCTAGACGCCTAGTCGGATCTTCGAACACCGGGGAGCTGTTTTTT | CSARRLVGSSNTGELFF
TRBJ1-2 | few | TRBV7-9 | . | TGTGCCAGCAGCTTAGACAGGGATGGCTACACCTTC | CASSLDRDGYTF
TRBJ2-2 | . | TRBV5-6 | TRBD1 | TGTGCCAGCAGCTTGGTGGGCAGGGGGTACACCGGGGAGCTGTTTTTT | CASSLVGRGYTGELFF
TRBJ2-3 | few | TRBV15 | . | TGTGCCACCAGCAGAGATCGGGGCGGAAGGGGGGATACGCAGTATTTT | CATSRDRGGRGDTQYF
TRBJ2-5 | . | TRBV14 | . | TGTGCCAGCAGCCAAGTCGGTCGGAACCAAGAGACCCAGTACTTC | CASSQVGRNQETQYF
TRBJ1-2 | . | TRBV7-2 | TRBD1 | TGTGCCAGCAGCCGAACAGGGGAGGATGGCTACACCTTC | CASSRTGEDGYTF
TRBJ2-1 | few | TRBV25-1 | TRBD2 | TGTGCCAGCAGTGAACCGGGACTAGCGGGAAAAGAGCAGTTCTTC | CASSEPGLAGKEQFF
TRBJ2-4 | few | TRBV12-3/TRBV12-4 | TRBD1 | TGTGCCAGCAGTCCGACAGGGGGACGCCTCCTAGCCAAAAACATTCAGTACTTC | CASSPTGGRLLAKNIQYF
TRBJ2-6 | . | TRBV4-3 | . | TGCGCCAGCAGCCAATCCTCAGGGCGGAGCTCTGGGGCCAACGTCCTGACTTTC | CASSQSSGRSSGANVLTF
TRBJ2-6 | few | TRBV7-2 | . | TGTGCCAGCAGCTTCGGGCCTTCTGGGGCCAACGTCCTGACTTTC | CASSFGPSGANVLTF
TRBJ2-3 | few | TRBV6-2/TRBV6-3 | . | TGTGCCAGCAGAGACCCGGGCCTTGGGGGTACGCAGTATTTT | CASRDPGLGGTQYF
TRBJ2-5 | . | TRBV27 | TRBD2 | TGTGCCAGCAGTGCCGGACTAGTAAAGACCCAGTACTTC | CASSAGLVKTQYF
TRBJ2-1 | many | TRBV18 | . | TGTGCCAGCTCGGAAAGGCAGTCTGGTGGGCGCTACAATGAGCAGTTCTTC | CASSERQSGGRYNEQFF
TRBJ2-3 | few | TRBV27 | TRBD1 | TGTGCCAGCAGGAACAGGGGAAGCACAGATACGCAGTATTTT | CASRNRGSTDTQYF
TRBJ2-7 | many | TRBV6-2/TRBV6-3 | TRBD1 | TGTGCCAGCAGTCGACAGGGCTACGAGCAGTACTTC | CASSRQGYEQYF
TRBJ2-3 | few | TRBV5-1 | . | TGCGCCAGCAGCTCAACCAGCACAGATACGCAGTATTTT | CASSSTSTDTQYF
TRBJ2-4 | . | TRBV28 | . | TGTGCCAGCATCCCTGACAGGGCCAAAAACATTCAGTACTTC | CASIPDRAKNIQYF
TRBJ2-3 | . | TRBV5-8 | TRBD1 | TGTGCCACCAGGGACAGGTTAACCCCAGATACGCAGTATTTT | CATRDRLTPDTQYF
TRBJ1-5 | . | TRBV18 | . | TGTGCCAGCTCACCACTAGGACAGCTAAATCAGCCCCAGCATTTT | CASSPLGQLNQPQHF
TRBJ2-5 | . | TRBV11-1 | TRBD1 | TGTGCCAGCAGCTTTATGTTACAGAAGCCGGGACAGAAAGAGACCCAGTACTTC | CASSFMLQKPGQKETQYF
TRBJ1-2 | . | TRBV12-3/TRBV12-4 | . | TGTGCCAGCAGTTGGGATATCTATGGCTACACCTTC | CASSWDIYGYTF
TRBJ2-3 | . | TRBV4-3 | . | TGCGCCAGCAGAGGGATCGATACGCAGTATTTT | CASRGIDTQYF
TRBJ2-5 | . | TRBV29-1 | . | TGCAGCGTTGGGACCTTAAGGGGCGTGGAGACCCAGTACTTC | CSVGTLRGVETQYF
TRBJ2-3 | . | TRBV20-1 | TRBD2 | TGCAGTGCTAGGGTGACTAGCGGGAGCGATACGCAGTATTTT | CSARVTSGSDTQYF
TRBJ1-1 | few | TRBV29-1 | . | TGCAGCGTTAATACTAGGGGCGGAACTGAAGCTTTCTTT | CSVNTRGGTEAFF
TRBJ2-3 | many | TRBV11-2 | . | TGTGCCAGCAGCGCCGCGGGACGAACAGATACGCAGTATTTT | CASSAAGRTDTQYF
TRBJ2-7 | . | TRBV12-3/TRBV12-4 | TRBD1 | TGTGCCAGCAGGCGTAGCAGGGGACAGTACGAGCAGTACTTC | CASRRSRGQYEQYF
TRBJ2-1 | . | TRBV3-1 | TRBD2 | TGTGCCAGCAGCCGATCACGTCTCGGCGGGAGGGCCGGTGAGCAGTTCTTC | CASSRSRLGGRAGEQFF
TRBJ2-1 | . | TRBV5-1 | . | TGCGCCAGCAGCTCTGAGTGGGTAACCAATGAGCAGTTCTTC | CASSSEWVTNEQFF
TRBJ2-3 | many | TRBV9 | . | TGTGCCAGCAGCGTAGCGGGACAAGACCTTCCTGGTACGCAGTATTTT | CASSVAGQDLPGTQYF
TRBJ1-4 | . | TRBV10-3 | . | TGTGCCATCAGCCAGGGACGGAGTAATGAAAAACTGTTTTTT | CAISQGRSNEKLFF
TRBJ2-3 | many | TRBV10-3 | TRBD2 | TGTGCCATCAGTAGCGGGGGGAGCACAGATACGCAGTATTTT | CAISSGGSTDTQYF
TRBJ2-7 | . | TRBV4-2 | TRBD2 | TGTGCCAGCAGCCAAGTTTCGCGGGGGGACTACGAGCAGTACTTC | CASSQVSRGDYEQYF